The clone carrying this T cell receptor (beta chain) occurred a few times. This sample is part of a study of response to subunit inactivated influenza vaccine. The CDR3 runs 16 residues. TCRdb fed the RT-PCR reads into MiXCR, producing one record per CDR3 protein. The sample consists of about 570,000 distinct CDR3 sequences, around 11% of them appearing once. The sample was also linked to a second study, of T cells expressing NK-cell markers. That paper notes: TCR beta cDNA was generated via 5'RACE template switching incorporating UMIs. Cells sorted as CD3+CD56+NKG2C+, CD3+CD56+NKG2C- and CD3+CD56-NKG2C+ T cells supplied the TCR beta repertoires. Dominant NKG2C+ clonotype frequencies of about 1.0-7.0% of CD8+ T cells were measured in more than 5 donors. Where four donors were concerned, these clonotypes also led the CD3+CD56-NKG2C+ fraction.

The receptor's source is a man aged 45-65 years who received an inactivated influenza vaccine. This specimen was PBMCs from blood, taken on the day of vaccination. The genes are TRBV21-1 and TRBJ2-5; TRBD2 is taken as the D call from the table, unchecked against the DNA. TRBV21-1 is an annotated pseudogene. The CDR3 region has the DNA TGTGCCAGCAGCAAAAGTTCGGAGGACTACCTCAAGACCCAGTACTTC. Amino acids: CASSKSSEDYLKTQYF.